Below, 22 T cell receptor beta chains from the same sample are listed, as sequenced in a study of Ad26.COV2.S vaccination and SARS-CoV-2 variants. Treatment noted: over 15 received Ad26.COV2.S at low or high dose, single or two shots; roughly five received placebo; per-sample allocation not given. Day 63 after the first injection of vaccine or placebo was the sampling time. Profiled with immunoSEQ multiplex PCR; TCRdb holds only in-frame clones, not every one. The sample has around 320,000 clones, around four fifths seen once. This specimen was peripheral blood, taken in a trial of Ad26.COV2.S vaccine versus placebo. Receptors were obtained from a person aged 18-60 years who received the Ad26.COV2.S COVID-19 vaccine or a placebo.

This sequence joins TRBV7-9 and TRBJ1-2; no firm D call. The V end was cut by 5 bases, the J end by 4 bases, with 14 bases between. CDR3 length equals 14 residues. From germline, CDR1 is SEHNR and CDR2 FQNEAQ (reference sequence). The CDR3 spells CASSPSGRGYGYTF. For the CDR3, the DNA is TGTGCCAGCAGCCCCTCGGGCAGAGGCTATGGCTACACCTTC.

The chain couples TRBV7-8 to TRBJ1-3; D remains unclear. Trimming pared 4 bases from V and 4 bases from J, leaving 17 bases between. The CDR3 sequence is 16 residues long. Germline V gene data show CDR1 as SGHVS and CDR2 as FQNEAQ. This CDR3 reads CASSSVISTAGNTIYF. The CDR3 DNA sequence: TGTGCCAGCAGCTCAGTTATCTCGACGGCGGGAAACACCATATATTTT. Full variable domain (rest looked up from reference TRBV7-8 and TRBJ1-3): GAGVSQSPRYKVAKRGQDVALRCDPISGHVSLFWYQQALGQGPEFLTYFQNEAQLDKSGLPSDRFFAERPEGSVSTLKIQRTQQEDSAVYLCASSSVISTAGNTIYFGEGSWLTVV.

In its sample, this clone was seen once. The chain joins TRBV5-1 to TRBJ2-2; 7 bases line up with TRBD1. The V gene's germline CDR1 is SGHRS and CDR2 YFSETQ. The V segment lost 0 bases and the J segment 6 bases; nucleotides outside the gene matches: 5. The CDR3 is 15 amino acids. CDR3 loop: CASSLVTGVPGELFF. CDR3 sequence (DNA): TGCGCCAGCAGCTTGGTCACAGGGGTGCCCGGGGAGCTGTTTTTT.

The CDR3 DNA sequence: TGTGCCAGCAGCTTAGGTAGGGGATTTGGCTACACCTTC. Translation: CASSLGRGFGYTF. The chain uses TRBV7-9 and TRBJ1-2, with D perhaps TRBD1 (5 bases). Germline V lookup: CDR1 SEHNR, CDR2 FQNEAQ (reference sequence). V was pared by 1 base and J by 7 bases, with 10 bases between. The CDR3 covers 13 residues.

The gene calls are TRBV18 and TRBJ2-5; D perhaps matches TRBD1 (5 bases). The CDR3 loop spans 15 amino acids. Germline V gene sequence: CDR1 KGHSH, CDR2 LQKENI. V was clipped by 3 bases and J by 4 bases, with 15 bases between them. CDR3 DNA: TGTGCCAGCTCACCTGCAGGGTATAGCTTAGAGACCCAGTACTTC. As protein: CASSPAGYSLETQYF.

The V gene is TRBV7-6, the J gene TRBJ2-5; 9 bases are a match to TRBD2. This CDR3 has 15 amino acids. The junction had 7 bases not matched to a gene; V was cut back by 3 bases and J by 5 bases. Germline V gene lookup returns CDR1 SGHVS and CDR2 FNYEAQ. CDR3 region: CASSLSGGPVETQYF. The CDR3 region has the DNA TGTGCCAGCAGCTTGAGCGGGGGGCCAGTGGAGACCCAGTACTTC.

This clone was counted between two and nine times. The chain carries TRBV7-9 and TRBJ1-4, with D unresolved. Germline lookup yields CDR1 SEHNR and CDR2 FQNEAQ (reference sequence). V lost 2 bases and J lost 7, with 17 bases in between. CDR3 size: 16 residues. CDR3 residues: CASSLIFSTALEKLFF. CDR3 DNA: TGTGCCAGCAGCTTAATATTTAGTACAGCCCTTGAAAAACTGTTTTTT.

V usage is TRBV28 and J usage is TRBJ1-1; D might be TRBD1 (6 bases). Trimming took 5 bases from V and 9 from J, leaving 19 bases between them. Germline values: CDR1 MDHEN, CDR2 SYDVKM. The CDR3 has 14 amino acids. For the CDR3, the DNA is TGTGCCAGCAGTCCTACCCGGGGGGGGCGGAAAGCTTTCTTT. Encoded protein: CASSPTRGGRKAFF.

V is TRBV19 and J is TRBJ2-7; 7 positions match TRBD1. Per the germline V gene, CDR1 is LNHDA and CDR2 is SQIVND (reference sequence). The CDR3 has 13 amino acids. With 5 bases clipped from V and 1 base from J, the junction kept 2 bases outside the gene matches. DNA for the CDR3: TGTGCCAGTAGTCAACAGGGGTCCTACGAGCAGTACTTC. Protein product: CASSQQGSYEQYF.

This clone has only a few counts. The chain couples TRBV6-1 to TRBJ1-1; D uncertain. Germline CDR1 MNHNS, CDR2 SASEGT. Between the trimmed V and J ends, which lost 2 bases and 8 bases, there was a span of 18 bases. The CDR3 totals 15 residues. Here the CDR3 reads CASSESSAGNREAFF. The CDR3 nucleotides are TGTGCCAGCAGTGAATCTAGCGCGGGGAACCGAGAAGCTTTCTTT.

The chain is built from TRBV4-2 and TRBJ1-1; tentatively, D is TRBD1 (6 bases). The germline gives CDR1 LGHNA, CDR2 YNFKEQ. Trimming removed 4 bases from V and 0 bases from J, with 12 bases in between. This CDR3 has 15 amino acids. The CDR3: CASSPLTGLNTEAFF. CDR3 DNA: TGTGCCAGCAGCCCCCTGACAGGTTTGAACACTGAAGCTTTCTTT.

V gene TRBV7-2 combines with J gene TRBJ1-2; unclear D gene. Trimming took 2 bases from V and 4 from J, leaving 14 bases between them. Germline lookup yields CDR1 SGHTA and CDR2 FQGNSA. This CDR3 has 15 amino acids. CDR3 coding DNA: TGTGCCAGCAGCTTAAGATGGCAAGGAGGCTATGGCTACACCTTC. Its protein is CASSLRWQGGYGYTF.

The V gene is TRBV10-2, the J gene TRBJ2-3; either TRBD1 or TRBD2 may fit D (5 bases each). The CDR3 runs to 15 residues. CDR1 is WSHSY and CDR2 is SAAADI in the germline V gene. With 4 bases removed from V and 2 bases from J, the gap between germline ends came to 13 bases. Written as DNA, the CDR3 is TGCGCCAGCAGTGCCCCCCCCGGGGCCACAGATACGCAGTATTTT. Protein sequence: CASSAPPGATDTQYF.

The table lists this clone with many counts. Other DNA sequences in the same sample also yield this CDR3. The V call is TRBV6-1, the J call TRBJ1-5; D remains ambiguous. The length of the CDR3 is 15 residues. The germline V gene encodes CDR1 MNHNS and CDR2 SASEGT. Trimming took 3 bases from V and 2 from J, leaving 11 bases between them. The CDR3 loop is CASSEFGQGNQPQHF. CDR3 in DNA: TGTGCCAGCAGTGAGTTCGGGCAGGGCAATCAGCCCCAGCATTTT.

This CDR3 reads CASSVDPGVGELFF. As DNA, the CDR3 is TGTGCCAGCAGCGTAGACCCGGGGGTCGGGGAGCTGTTTTTT. The rearrangement links TRBV9 to TRBJ2-2; TRBD2 is a possible D gene (6 bases). CDR1 and CDR2 (germline): SGDLS, YYNGEE. The V end lost 0 bases, the J end lost 7 bases, and 10 bases lay between the germline ends. The CDR3 runs 14 residues. The variable domain in full, completed from reference TRBV9 and TRBJ2-2, reads DSGVTQTPKHLITATGQRVTLRCSPRSGDLSVYWYQQSLDQGLQFLIQYYNGEERAKGNILERFSAQQFPDLHSELNLSSLELGDSALYFCASSVDPGVGELFFGEGSRLTVL.

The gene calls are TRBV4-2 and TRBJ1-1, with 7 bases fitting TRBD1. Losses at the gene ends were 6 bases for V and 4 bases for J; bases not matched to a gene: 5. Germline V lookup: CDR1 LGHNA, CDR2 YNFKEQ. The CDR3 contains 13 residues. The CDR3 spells CASSRQGSTEAFF. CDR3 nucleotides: TGTGCCAGCAGTCGACAGGGTAGCACTGAAGCTTTCTTT.

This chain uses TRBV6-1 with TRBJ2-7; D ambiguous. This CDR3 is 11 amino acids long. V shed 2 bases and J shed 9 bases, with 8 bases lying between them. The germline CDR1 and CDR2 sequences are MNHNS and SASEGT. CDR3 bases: TGTGCCAGCAGTGAACCGTGGTGGCAGTACTTC. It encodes CASSEPWWQYF.

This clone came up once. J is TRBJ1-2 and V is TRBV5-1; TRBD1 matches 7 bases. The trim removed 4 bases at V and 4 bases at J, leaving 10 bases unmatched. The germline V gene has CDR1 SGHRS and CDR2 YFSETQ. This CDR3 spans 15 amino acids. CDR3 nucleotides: TGCGCCAGCAGCCCACGAACAGGGGACGGCTATGGCTACACCTTC. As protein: CASSPRTGDGYGYTF.

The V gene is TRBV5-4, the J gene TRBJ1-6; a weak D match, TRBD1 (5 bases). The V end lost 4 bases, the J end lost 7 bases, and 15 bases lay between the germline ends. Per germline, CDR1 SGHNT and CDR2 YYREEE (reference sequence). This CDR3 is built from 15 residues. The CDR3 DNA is TGTGCCAGCAGCCTACAGGACGGGGCGAATTCACCCCTCCACTTT. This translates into CASSLQDGANSPLHF.

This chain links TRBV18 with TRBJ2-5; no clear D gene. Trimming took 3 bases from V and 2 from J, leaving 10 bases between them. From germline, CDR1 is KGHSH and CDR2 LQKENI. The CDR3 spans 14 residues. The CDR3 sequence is CASSPSGSQETQYF. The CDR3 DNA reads TGTGCCAGCTCACCCTCCGGCAGTCAAGAGACCCAGTACTTC.

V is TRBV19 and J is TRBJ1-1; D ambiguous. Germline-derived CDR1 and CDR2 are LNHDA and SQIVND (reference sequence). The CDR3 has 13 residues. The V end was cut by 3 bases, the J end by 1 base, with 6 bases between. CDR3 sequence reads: CASSITANTEAFF. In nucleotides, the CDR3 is TGTGCCAGTAGTATTACAGCGAACACTGAAGCTTTCTTT.

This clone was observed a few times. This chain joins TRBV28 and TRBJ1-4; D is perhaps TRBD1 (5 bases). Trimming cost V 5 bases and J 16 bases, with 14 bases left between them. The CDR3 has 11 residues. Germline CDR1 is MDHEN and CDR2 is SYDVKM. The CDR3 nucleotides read TGTGCCAGCAGTAAAGGGGTGCGACGGTTTTTT. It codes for CASSKGVRRFF.